Listed below are T cell receptor beta chains from one sample, sequenced in a study of shared clonotypes between healthy human individuals. Some clones are missing from TCRdb's copy, which holds only in-frame ones; the method was immunoSEQ multiplex PCR. The sample carries roughly 1,100,000 clones, approximately 76% recorded once. Sequences were obtained from memory CD4+ T cells sorted from blood. These receptors originate from a man younger than 35 in good health. Each CDR3 is given with its conserved first and last residue. The D gene is left open where the match is weak. Rows may omit the clone size; those that give it use once, few, many or a size class.

TRBJ2-7 TRBV28 NA NA CASSLVQFQKQYF TGTGCCAGCTCCCTAGTGCAGTTCCAAAAGCAGTACTTC
TRBJ1-3 TRBV9 NA TRBD1 CASSGPQGAGGNTIYF TGTGCCAGCAGCGGGCCGCAGGGGGCCGGGGGAAACACCATATATTTT
TRBJ2-1 TRBV4-3 few NA CASSQDVGEQFF TGCGCCAGCAGCCAAGATGTGGGGGAGCAGTTCTTC
TRBJ1-1 TRBV6-6 NA NA CASSYSGGSTEAFF TGTGCCAGCAGTTACTCTGGTGGGAGCACTGAAGCTTTCTTT
TRBJ1-2 TRBV6-5 NA NA CASSSWTDLFFYGYTF TGTGCCAGCAGTTCATGGACGGACTTATTCTTCTATGGCTACACCTTC
TRBJ1-1 TRBV7-2 NA NA CASSLTGTQANTEAFF TGTGCCAGCAGCTTAACCGGTACACAGGCGAACACTGAAGCTTTCTTT
TRBJ2-3 TRBV5-1 NA TRBD2 CASSRGTSGSTDTQYF TGCGCCAGCAGCAGAGGGACTAGCGGGAGTACAGATACGCAGTATTTT
TRBJ1-2 TRBV7-6 NA TRBD1 CASSLTGDGYTF TGTGCCAGCAGCTTAACAGGGGATGGCTACACCTTC
TRBJ2-6 TRBV19 NA NA CASTLDIAGANVLTF TGTGCCAGTACCCTAGACATTGCTGGGGCCAACGTCCTGACTTTC
TRBJ2-3 TRBV10-3 NA TRBD2 CAISQAGDSTDTQYF TGTGCCATCAGTCAAGCGGGGGATAGCACAGATACGCAGTATTTT
TRBJ2-7 TRBV7-2 NA TRBD2 CASSFDASGTYEQYF TGTGCCAGCAGCTTTGATGCTAGCGGGACCTACGAGCAGTACTTC
TRBJ1-1 TRBV4-3 NA TRBD1 CASSQVPGTGGAGRGEAFF TGCGCCAGCAGCCAAGTGCCTGGAACAGGGGGCGCCGGGAGGGGGGAAGCTTTCTTT
TRBJ2-1 TRBV11-2 NA TRBD2 CASSFRTSGRGDEQFF TGTGCCAGCAGCTTCCGGACTAGCGGGAGGGGGGATGAGCAGTTCTTC
TRBJ2-2 TRBV5-1 NA NA CASNSQGNTGELFF TGCGCCAGCAACTCCCAGGGTAACACCGGGGAGCTGTTTTTT
TRBJ2-3 TRBV18 NA NA CASSPPVTDTQYF TGTGCCAGCTCACCACCGGTCACAGATACGCAGTATTTT
TRBJ2-5 TRBV7-9 NA TRBD2 CASSPSGTSGVETQYF TGTGCCAGCTCACCGTCCGGAACTAGCGGAGTGGAGACCCAGTACTTC
TRBJ1-2 TRBV10-3 NA NA CAISDFSGTDYGYTF TGTGCCATCAGTGATTTCTCCGGGACGGATTATGGCTACACCTTC
TRBJ1-2 TRBV7-9 NA TRBD1 CASTEQGMSGYTF TGTGCCAGCACGGAACAGGGGATGAGCGGCTACACCTTC
TRBJ1-4 TRBV28 few NA CASLGSRLLGEKLFF TGTGCCAGTCTAGGGTCCCGCCTTCTGGGTGAAAAACTGTTTTTT
TRBJ1-5 TRBV6-5 NA NA CASRVTENQPQHF TGTGCCAGCAGGGTGACGGAAAATCAGCCCCAGCATTTT
TRBJ2-3 TRBV5-4 NA NA CASSLQGPTDTQYF TGTGCCAGCAGCTTGCAGGGACCCACAGATACGCAGTATTTT
TRBJ2-5 TRBV19 NA NA CASNSVGETQYF TGTGCCAGTAATTCCGTCGGGGAGACCCAGTACTTC
TRBJ1-3 TRBV10-3 few NA CAISESVLGKSSGNTIYF TGTGCCATCAGTGAGTCTGTATTGGGGAAGAGCTCTGGAAACACCATATATTTT
TRBJ1-6 TRBV4-1 NA NA CASSPYLEVNSPLHF TGCGCCAGCAGCCCCTACCTCGAGGTGAATTCACCCCTCCACTTT
TRBJ1-5 TRBV14 NA NA CATTWVGSVSSKGNQPQHF TGTGCCACCACTTGGGTAGGGTCAGTAAGCAGTAAGGGCAATCAGCCCCAGCATTTT
TRBJ1-2 TRBV29-1 NA TRBD1 CSVDLSGGTGGTSGYTF TGCAGCGTTGACCTTTCGGGTGGGACAGGGGGCACGTCCGGCTACACCTTC
TRBJ2-1 TRBV2 NA NA CASSEQRYNEQFF TGTGCCAGCAGTGAACAGCGTTACAATGAGCAGTTCTTC
TRBJ1-6 TRBV7-2 few NA CASSLEGSSYNSPLHF TGTGCCAGCAGCTTAGAAGGGAGCTCCTATAATTCACCCCTCCACTTT
TRBJ2-7 TRBV18 many NA CASSPRAGGDEQYF TGTGCCAGCTCCCCGCGGGCAGGGGGGGACGAGCAGTACTTC
TRBJ1-2 TRBV6-5 NA NA CASSYEGSNYGYTF TGTGCCAGCAGTTACGAAGGGAGTAACTATGGCTACACCTTC
TRBJ2-2 TRBV5-1 once NA CASRLGTVNTGELFF TGCGCCAGCCGACTCGGGACGGTGAACACCGGGGAGCTGTTTTTT
TRBJ1-4 TRBV19 once TRBD1 CASSQNRGTNEKLFF TGTGCCAGTAGTCAGAACAGGGGTACCAATGAAAAACTGTTTTTT
TRBJ2-3 TRBV19 NA NA CASSIPVKDTQYF TGTGCCAGTAGTATACCTGTCAAAGATACGCAGTATTTT
TRBJ1-1 TRBV6-6 NA NA CASTQRGGLNTEAFF TGTGCCAGCACCCAGCGGGGGGGTTTGAACACTGAAGCTTTCTTT
TRBJ2-7 TRBV7-2 NA NA CASSAKAFSSYEQYF TGTGCCAGCAGCGCCAAGGCCTTTAGCTCCTACGAGCAGTACTTC